A single sample gave rise to the 19 T cell receptor beta chains below, sequenced in a study of T-cell memory formation after mild COVID-19. MiXCR, run by TCRdb on the 5' RACE reads, gives a single entry per CDR3 protein. The repertoire includes some 440,000 distinct CDR3 sequences, 20% to 30% of them detected once, and about an eighth sits in the top ten. The sequenced material came from PBMCs or a T cell subset sorted from them (not recorded which). All receptors come from an adult woman who had mild COVID-19 (a few samples of this study predate the infection). Cell type and time point are not known.

The chain is built from TRBV4-1 and TRBJ2-7; 8 nucleotides align to TRBD2. The CDR3 totals 17 residues. Germline V gives CDR1 MGHRA, CDR2 YSYEKL. The ends lost 4 bases at V and 3 bases at J; junction bases unmatched: 14. CDR3: CASSPPYGRGGLYEQYF. The DNA for the CDR3 is TGCGCCAGCAGCCCACCGTACGGGCGCGGGGGGCTCTACGAGCAGTACTTC.

The genes are TRBV5-4 and TRBJ1-4; D is possibly TRBD1 (6 bases). The CDR3 loop spans 13 amino acids. Between the trimmed V and J ends, which lost 4 bases and 6 bases, there was a span of 10 bases. From germline, CDR1 is SGHNT and CDR2 YYREEE (reference sequence). In nucleotides, the CDR3 is TGTGCCAGCAGCAGGACAGAGGATGAAAAACTGTTTTTT. Translation: CASSRTEDEKLFF.

This clonotype was observed a handful of times. J is TRBJ1-5 and V is TRBV27; D gene ambiguous. CDR1 is MNHEY, CDR2 SMNVEV, per germline (reference sequence). V was pared by 5 bases and J by 11 bases, with 16 bases between. There are 13 residues in the CDR3. The CDR3 nucleotides are TGTGCCAGCAGTCTAAACGCCGCATTAGCCCAGCATTTT. It is translated as CASSLNAALAQHF.

The V and J genes are TRBV4-3 and TRBJ2-1; 11 bases match TRBD2. In germline, CDR1 is LGHNA, CDR2 YSLEER. CDR3 length equals 15 residues. Trimming removed 6 bases from V and 8 bases from J; junction bases left unmatched: 9. CDR3 DNA: TGCGCCAGCAGTCCGGGACTAGCGGAGTACGATGAGCAGTTCTTC. This translates into CASSPGLAEYDEQFF.

The CDR3 coding sequence is TGCGCCAGCAGCTTCAACGGGGTCTCCTACAATGAGCAGTTCTTC. As protein: CASSFNGVSYNEQFF. The rearrangement links TRBV5-1 to TRBJ2-1; D may be TRBD2 (5 bases). Germline CDR1 SGHRS, CDR2 YFSETQ. Trimming cost V 2 bases and J 0 bases, with 9 bases left between them. This CDR3 comprises 15 residues.

This clonotype was seen ten or more times. The genes are TRBV16 and TRBJ2-1, with TRBD1 as a possible D gene (6 bases). The CDR3 length is 15 residues. V lost 2 bases and J 0 bases, leaving 8 bases between the germline ends. Germline-derived CDR1 and CDR2 are KGHSY and FQNENV. Here the CDR3 DNA reads TGTGCCAGCAGCCAAACAGGGAGCTCCTACAATGAGCAGTTCTTC. Protein product: CASSQTGSSYNEQFF.

This clonotype has only a few counts. This chain uses TRBV12-3 or TRBV12-4 with TRBJ2-3, with D maybe TRBD1 (6 bases). This CDR3 region has 14 residues. The V end was cut by 3 bases, the J end by 4 bases, with 11 bases between. The CDR3 spells CASSFDRYPDTQYF. CDR3 in DNA: TGTGCCAGCAGTTTCGACAGGTACCCAGATACGCAGTATTTT.

This clonotype turned up a few times. This chain uses TRBV12-3 or TRBV12-4 with TRBJ2-5; D perhaps matches TRBD2 (5 bases). V lost 2 bases and J 5 bases, leaving 15 bases between the germline ends. The CDR3 runs to 15 residues. The chain's CDR3 is CASSLRQWRRETQYF. Here the CDR3 DNA reads TGTGCCAGCAGTTTACGGCAGTGGAGGCGGGAGACCCAGTACTTC.

The sample holds a few counts of this clonotype. The rearrangement joins TRBV15 to TRBJ1-1; the D gene is possibly TRBD1 (6 bases). The V end lost 4 bases, the J end lost 5 bases, and 11 bases lay between the germline ends. Germline-derived CDR1 and CDR2 are LNHNV and YYDKDF (reference sequence). The CDR3 is 13 residues long. The CDR3 reads CATSIHRETEAFF. The CDR3 region has the DNA TGTGCCACCAGCATACACAGGGAGACTGAAGCTTTCTTT.

This clonotype was observed a handful of times. The chain has TRBV11-2 and TRBJ2-1; the D is unclear. Germline CDR1 reads SGHAT; CDR2 reads FQNNGV. The CDR3 has 16 residues. The ends were cut back, 2 bases at V and 3 bases at J, with 14 bases in the middle. CDR3 sequence reads: CASSLLSPEYYNEQFF. DNA for the CDR3: TGTGCCAGCAGCTTATTGTCCCCGGAGTACTACAATGAGCAGTTCTTC.

The V and J genes are TRBV5-1 and TRBJ1-1, with TRBD1 identical over 7 bases. Trimming cost V 3 bases and J 7 bases; bases outside gene matches: 6. The CDR3 is 13 residues long. Germline V gene sequence: CDR1 SGHRS, CDR2 YFSETQ. CDR3: CASSWDSRSEAFF. Here the CDR3 DNA reads TGCGCCAGCAGCTGGGACAGCCGGAGTGAAGCTTTCTTT.

The chain carries TRBV9 and TRBJ2-3, with 11 bases identical to TRBD2. V trimming: 5 bases; J trimming: 6 bases; junction bases outside the gene matches: 5. From germline, CDR1 is SGDLS and CDR2 YYNGEE. This CDR3 contains 14 residues. The CDR3 reads CASRGSGGADTQYF. The CDR3 DNA is TGTGCCAGCAGAGGTAGCGGGGGGGCGGATACGCAGTATTTT.

This chain joins TRBV29-1 and TRBJ2-5; no clear D. The CDR3 has 13 amino acids. From germline, CDR1 is SQVTM and CDR2 ANQGSEA. V lost 4 bases, J lost 1 base, and 10 bases lay in between. The CDR3: CSVAGRLQETQYF. CDR3 DNA sequence: TGCAGCGTTGCGGGCAGACTCCAAGAGACCCAGTACTTC.

This clonotype was seen a handful of times. V is TRBV6-2 or TRBV6-3 and J is TRBJ2-7; 8 bases are a match to TRBD2. Germline assignment: CDR1 MNHEY and CDR2 SVGEGT. Trimming took 5 bases from V and 4 from J; bases not matched to a gene: 7. This CDR3 is built from 14 residues. The CDR3 DNA reads as TGTGCCAGCAGTACAGGGACTAGAAGATACGAGCAGTACTTC. Translation: CASSTGTRRYEQYF.

This clonotype was observed a handful of times. V is TRBV27 and J is TRBJ1-1; the D is unclear. CDR1 is MNHEY, CDR2 SMNVEV, per germline (reference sequence). V lost 3 bases and J lost 1, with 9 bases in between. This CDR3 spans 14 amino acids. The CDR3 is CASSFAPRNTEAFF. CDR3 coding DNA: TGTGCCAGCAGTTTTGCACCCAGGAACACTGAAGCTTTCTTT.

This clonotype was found a few times. This chain joins TRBV6-1 and TRBJ2-2; 10 positions match TRBD1. Germline CDR1 reads MNHNS; CDR2 reads SASEGT. The CDR3 covers 15 residues. The junction had 13 bases not matched to a gene; V was cut back by 10 bases and J by 8 bases. The DNA of the CDR3 is TGTGCCATAAGGCCCGGGGACAGGGGAGTTGGGGAGCTGTTTTTT. Protein product: CAIRPGDRGVGELFF.

This clonotype has more than one count but fewer than ten. The J gene is TRBJ2-7, the V gene TRBV15, with TRBD2 matching 7 bases. V dropped 9 bases and J dropped 4; count of bases not matched to a gene: 12. This CDR3 comprises 14 residues. Germline CDR1 and CDR2: LNHNV and YYDKDF (reference sequence). CDR3 amino acids: CATGLRAGQYEQYF. CDR3 coding DNA: TGTGCCACGGGACTACGGGCAGGGCAGTACGAGCAGTACTTC.

J is TRBJ2-3 and V is TRBV24-1; a possible D gene is TRBD2 (6 bases). Germline CDR1 and CDR2: KGHDR and SFDVKD. Trimming pared 5 bases from V and 3 bases from J, leaving 11 bases between. This CDR3 region has 14 residues. The DNA for the CDR3 is TGTGCCACCAGTGGTGACGGACTAACAGATACGCAGTATTTT. It translates to CATSGDGLTDTQYF.

The chain recombines TRBV5-6 with TRBJ2-5; no definite D call. The V gene's germline CDR1 is SGHDT and CDR2 YYEEEE. V was clipped by 0 bases and J by 2 bases, with 11 bases between them. CDR3 length: 15 residues. The CDR3 region is CASSLGPSPQETQYF. The CDR3 DNA is TGTGCCAGCAGCTTGGGACCGAGCCCTCAAGAGACCCAGTACTTC.